Described below is a single T cell receptor beta chain sequence and its context. The time point here: blood at routine non-recurrence follow-up after resection. TCRdb analysed the 5' RACE reads with MiXCR anew, one entry per CDR3 protein. Here the sample spans 35,000 to 45,000 distinct CDR3 sequences, more than 20% being singletons. This sample is part of a study of spatial heterogeneity in lung cancer. V lost 6 bases and J 0 bases, leaving 15 bases between the germline ends. CDR3 size: 14 residues. Germline CDR1 SQVTM, CDR2 ANQGSEA. This sequence was found in a female donor with early-stage non-small cell lung cancer. The chain combines TRBV29-1 with TRBJ2-7; D is perhaps TRBD1 or TRBD2 (5 bases each). Sample: PBMCs, taken at follow-up. The CDR3 sequence is CSVAGTGFSYEQYF. The CDR3 DNA is TGCAGCGTGGCAGGGACGGGGTTCTCCTACGAGCAGTACTTC.